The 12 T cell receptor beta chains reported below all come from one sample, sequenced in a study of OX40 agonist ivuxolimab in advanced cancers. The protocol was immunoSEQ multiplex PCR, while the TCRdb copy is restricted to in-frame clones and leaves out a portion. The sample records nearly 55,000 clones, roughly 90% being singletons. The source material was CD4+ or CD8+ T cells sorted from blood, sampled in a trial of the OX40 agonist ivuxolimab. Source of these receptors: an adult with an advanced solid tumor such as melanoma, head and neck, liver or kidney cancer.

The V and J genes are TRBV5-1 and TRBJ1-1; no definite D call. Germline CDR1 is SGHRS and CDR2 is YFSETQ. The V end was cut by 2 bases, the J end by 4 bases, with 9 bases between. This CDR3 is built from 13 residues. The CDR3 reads CASSLRQITEAFF. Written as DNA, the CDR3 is TGCGCCAGCAGCTTAAGGCAGATCACTGAAGCTTTCTTT.

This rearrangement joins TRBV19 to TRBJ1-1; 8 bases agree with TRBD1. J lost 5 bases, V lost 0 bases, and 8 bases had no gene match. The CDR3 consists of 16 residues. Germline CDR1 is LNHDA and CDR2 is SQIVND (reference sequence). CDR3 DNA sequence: TGTGCCAGTAGTATAGAGGCAGGGGGCGGCAGAACTGAAGCTTTCTTT. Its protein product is CASSIEAGGGRTEAFF.

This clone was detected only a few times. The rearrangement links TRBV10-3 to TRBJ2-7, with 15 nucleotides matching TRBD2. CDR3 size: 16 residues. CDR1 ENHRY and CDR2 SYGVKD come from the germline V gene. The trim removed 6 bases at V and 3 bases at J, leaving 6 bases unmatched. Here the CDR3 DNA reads TGTGCCATCAGGCGGACTAGCGGGAGGGCGGTCTACGAGCAGTACTTC. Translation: CAIRRTSGRAVYEQYF.

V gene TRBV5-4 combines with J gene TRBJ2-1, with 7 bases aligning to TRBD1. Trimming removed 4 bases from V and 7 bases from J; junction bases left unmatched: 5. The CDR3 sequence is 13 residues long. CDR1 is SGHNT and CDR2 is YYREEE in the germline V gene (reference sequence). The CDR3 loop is CASSAWTGNEQFF. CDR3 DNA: TGTGCCAGCAGCGCGTGGACAGGAAATGAGCAGTTCTTC. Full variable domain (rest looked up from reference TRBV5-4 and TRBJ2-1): ETGVTQSPTHLIKTRGQQVTLRCSSQSGHNTVSWYQQALGQGPQFIFQYYREEENGRGNFPPRFSGLQFPNYSSELNVNALELDDSALYLCASSAWTGNEQFFGPGTRLTVL.

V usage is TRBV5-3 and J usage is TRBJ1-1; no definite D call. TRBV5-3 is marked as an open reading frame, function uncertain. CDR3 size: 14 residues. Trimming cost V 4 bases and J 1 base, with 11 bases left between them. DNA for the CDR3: TGTGCCAGAAGCCTGTTGCTAAAGAACACTGAAGCTTTCTTT. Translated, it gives CARSLLLKNTEAFF.

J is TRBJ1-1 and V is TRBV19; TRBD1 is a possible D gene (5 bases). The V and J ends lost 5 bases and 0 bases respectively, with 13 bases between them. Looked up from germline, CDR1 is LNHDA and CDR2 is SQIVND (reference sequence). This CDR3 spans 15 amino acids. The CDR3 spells CASSPKMGVNTEAFF. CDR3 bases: TGTGCCAGTAGTCCCAAAATGGGGGTGAACACTGAAGCTTTCTTT.

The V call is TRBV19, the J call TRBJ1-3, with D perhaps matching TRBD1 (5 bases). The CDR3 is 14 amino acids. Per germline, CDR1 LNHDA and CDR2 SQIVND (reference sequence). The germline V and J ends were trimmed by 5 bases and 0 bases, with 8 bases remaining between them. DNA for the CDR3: TGTGCCAGTAGTCGGGGGAGCTCTGGAAACACCATATATTTT. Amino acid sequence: CASSRGSSGNTIYF.

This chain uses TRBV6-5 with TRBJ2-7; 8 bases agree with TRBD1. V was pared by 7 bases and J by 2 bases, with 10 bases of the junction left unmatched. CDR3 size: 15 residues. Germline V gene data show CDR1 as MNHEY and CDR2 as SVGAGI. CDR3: CASISGGSGTYEQYF. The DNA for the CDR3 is TGTGCCAGCATTTCAGGGGGCTCCGGGACCTACGAGCAGTACTTC.

The CDR3 DNA is TGTGCCAGCTCCTCAGGTGAAGTTTACAATGAGCAGTTCTTC. It translates to CASSSGEVYNEQFF. V is TRBV28 and J is TRBJ2-1; D not resolved. Germline CDR1 MDHEN, CDR2 SYDVKM. The CDR3 contains 14 residues. With 8 bases removed from V and 4 bases from J, the gap between germline ends came to 15 bases.

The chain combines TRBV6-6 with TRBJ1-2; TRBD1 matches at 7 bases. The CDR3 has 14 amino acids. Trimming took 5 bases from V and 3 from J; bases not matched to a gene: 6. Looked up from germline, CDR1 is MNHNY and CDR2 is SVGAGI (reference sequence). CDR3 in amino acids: CASSPRQGYYGYTF. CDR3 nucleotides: TGTGCCAGCAGTCCAAGACAGGGATACTATGGCTACACCTTC.

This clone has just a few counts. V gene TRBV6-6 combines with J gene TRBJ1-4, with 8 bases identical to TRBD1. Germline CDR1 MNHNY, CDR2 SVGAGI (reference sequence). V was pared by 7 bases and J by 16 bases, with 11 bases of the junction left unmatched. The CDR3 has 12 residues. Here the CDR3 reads CASTQSRDRPFF. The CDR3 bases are TGTGCCAGCACCCAATCCCGGGACAGGCCGTTTTTT.

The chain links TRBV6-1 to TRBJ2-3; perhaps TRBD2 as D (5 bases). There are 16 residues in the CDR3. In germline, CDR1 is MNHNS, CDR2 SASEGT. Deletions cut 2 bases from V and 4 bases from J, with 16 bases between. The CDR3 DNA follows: TGTGCCAGCAGTGAATTCCGGGATTCAGGCCCAGATACGCAGTATTTT. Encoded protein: CASSEFRDSGPDTQYF.